The 32 T cell receptor beta chains below were found in one sample sequenced in a study of control samples from healthy donors and cancer patients. Sequencing was performed with immunoSEQ multiplex PCR; in TCRdb, only in-frame clones are kept and a portion is missing. The data show roughly 130,000 clones, approximately 90% seen once. The source material was blood. These TCRs come from a woman in her 30s in good health.

The CDR3 here is CASSTGSAPRSEQFF. CDR3 sequence (DNA): TGTGCCAGCAGTACCGGGAGTGCGCCTCGCAGTGAGCAGTTCTTC. This rearrangement joins TRBV28 to TRBJ2-1, with D perhaps TRBD2 (6 bases). The CDR3 loop spans 15 amino acids. Trimming removed 5 bases at V and 9 bases at J, with 20 bases between. Germline V CDR1 and CDR2: MDHEN, SYDVKM.

The rearrangement links TRBV28 to TRBJ2-2; 10 bases fit TRBD1. With 8 bases clipped from V and 4 bases from J, the junction kept 4 bases outside the gene matches. This CDR3 has 14 amino acids. Per germline, CDR1 MDHEN and CDR2 SYDVKM. The chain's CDR3 is CASGTGVSTGELFF. The CDR3 coding sequence is TGTGCCAGCGGGACAGGGGTGAGCACCGGGGAGCTGTTTTTT.

This chain connects TRBV6-5 to TRBJ1-1; perhaps TRBD1 as D (6 bases). The CDR3 runs to 14 residues. The germline gives CDR1 MNHEY, CDR2 SVGAGI. V was clipped by 6 bases and J by 6 bases, with 17 bases between them. The CDR3 loop is CASRPDSEGAEAFF. CDR3 DNA sequence: TGTGCCAGCAGACCCGACTCGGAGGGGGCTGAAGCTTTCTTT.

The chain employs TRBV7-8 and TRBJ1-1; maybe TRBD1 (5 bases). V dropped 8 bases and J dropped 4 bases, with 14 bases sitting between them. Looked up from germline, CDR1 is SGHVS and CDR2 is FQNEAQ. This CDR3 comprises 13 residues. CDR3 sequence: CASRQPQGTEAFF. In nucleotides, the CDR3 is TGTGCCAGCCGTCAACCCCAGGGCACTGAAGCTTTCTTT. The variable domain in full, with the rest retrieved from reference TRBV7-8 and TRBJ1-1, is GAGVSQSPRYKVAKRGQDVALRCDPISGHVSLFWYQQALGQGPEFLTYFQNEAQLDKSGLPSDRFFAERPEGSVSTLKIQRTQQEDSAVYLCASRQPQGTEAFFGQGTRLTVV.

CDR3 protein: CASSLTSGSRGLTYEQYF. CDR3 bases: TGCGCCAGCAGCCTGACTAGCGGGTCGAGAGGGCTGACCTACGAGCAGTACTTC. The rearrangement joins TRBV10-2 to TRBJ2-7, with 10 bases lining up with TRBD2. The CDR3 is 18 amino acids. V gave up 6 bases and J gave up 2 bases; unmatched junction bases: 16. Germline V CDR1 and CDR2: WSHSY, SAAADI.

The chain carries TRBV28 and TRBJ1-1; no clear D. This CDR3 comprises 13 residues. Deletions cut 5 bases from V and 1 base from J, with 8 bases between. The germline CDR1 and CDR2 sequences are MDHEN and SYDVKM. In DNA form, the CDR3 reads TGTGCCAGCAGTGAGCAGTGGAACACTGAAGCTTTCTTT. Translating gives CASSEQWNTEAFF.

V usage is TRBV19 and J usage is TRBJ1-5; 7 bases map to TRBD1. Germline V gene lookup returns CDR1 LNHDA and CDR2 SQIVND (reference sequence). CDR3 length equals 15 residues. The V and J ends lost 7 bases and 6 bases, in that order; junction bases with no gene match: 12. Here the CDR3 DNA reads TGTGCCAGTACTACGAGACAGGGCCCCCTTCAGCCCCAGCATTTT. Its translation: CASTTRQGPLQPQHF.

This chain joins TRBV6-2 or TRBV6-3 and TRBJ2-7; D may correspond to TRBD1 or TRBD2 (5 bases each). Trimming cost V 3 bases and J 3 bases, with 15 bases left between them. This CDR3 region has 15 residues. CDR1 is MNHEY and CDR2 is SVGEGT in the germline V gene. CDR3 coding DNA: TGTGCCAGCAGTTATTGGGACGGCGGCCACTACGAGCAGTACTTC. Its translation: CASSYWDGGHYEQYF.

This clone was seen just once. The chain carries TRBV24-1 and TRBJ2-1; D is undetermined. V was pared by 4 bases and J by 10 bases, with 13 bases between. Germline loops: CDR1 KGHDR, CDR2 SFDVKD. The length of the CDR3 is 13 residues. The CDR3 DNA follows: TGTGCCACCAGTGAACGGGCCCTCTCCGAGCAGTTCTTC. Amino acid sequence: CATSERALSEQFF.

Concerning this clone itself: Other DNA sequences in this sample translate to the same CDR3. This chain connects TRBV12-3 or TRBV12-4 to TRBJ2-7; D remains unclear. Trimming cost V 5 bases and J 0 bases, with 5 bases left between them. The CDR3 length is 12 residues. CDR3 loop: CASSGDSYEQYF. The CDR3 nucleotides read TGTGCCAGCAGTGGGGACTCCTACGAGCAGTACTTC.

As regards this clone: The sample has other DNA sequences that encode this CDR3 too. The rearrangement uses TRBV7-6 and TRBJ1-6; D unclear. Germline V gives CDR1 SGHVS, CDR2 FNYEAQ. V was cut by 1 base and J by 7 bases, with 14 bases left in between. The CDR3 is made up of 16 amino acids. The CDR3 is CASSLGPPTANSPLHF. In DNA form, the CDR3 reads TGTGCCAGCAGCTTAGGCCCCCCTACTGCAAATTCACCCCTCCACTTT.

This chain joins TRBV9 and TRBJ1-2, with D perhaps matching TRBD1 (5 bases). Trimming took 4 bases from V and 1 from J, leaving 20 bases between them. The CDR3 contains 17 residues. The germline CDR1 and CDR2 sequences are SGDLS and YYNGEE. DNA for the CDR3: TGTGCCAGCAGCCCCCGTCGGGAACAGGAAAATAACTATGGCTACACCTTC. Translating gives CASSPRREQENNYGYTF.

This chain joins TRBV5-4 and TRBJ1-2, with 7 bases that match TRBD1. This CDR3 contains 15 residues. CDR1 is SGHNT and CDR2 is YYREEE in the germline V gene (reference sequence). The trim removed 0 bases at V and 2 bases at J, leaving 4 bases unmatched. CDR3 protein: CASSLGGQTNYGYTF. The CDR3 DNA sequence: TGTGCCAGCAGCTTGGGGGGACAGACAAACTATGGCTACACCTTC.

The chain uses TRBV27 and TRBJ2-7; no definite D call. V gave up 4 bases and J gave up 2 bases, with 0 bases separating them. The germline CDR1 and CDR2 sequences are MNHEY and SMNVEV (reference sequence). This CDR3 has 10 amino acids. CDR3 protein: CASSSYEQYF. The CDR3 nucleotides read TGTGCCAGCAGTTCCTACGAGCAGTACTTC.

Here the CDR3 DNA reads TGCAGCGTTGAAGATCGGCTATTCCACCCCGGGGAGCTGTTTTTT. Translating it yields CSVEDRLFHPGELFF. The V gene is TRBV29-1, the J gene TRBJ2-2; D remains ambiguous. Germline CDR1 SQVTM, CDR2 ANQGSEA. The CDR3 extends over 15 amino acids. Deletions cut 0 bases from V and 6 bases from J, with 14 bases between.

This clone was seen only once. V and J are TRBV29-1 and TRBJ1-1; D is uncertain. Looked up from germline, CDR1 is SQVTM and CDR2 is ANQGSEA. This CDR3 spans 12 amino acids. With 5 bases removed from V and 2 bases from J, the gap between germline ends came to 9 bases. DNA of the CDR3: TGCAGCGTTTCTCCGACTAACACTGAAGCTTTCTTT. It is translated as CSVSPTNTEAFF.

This clone has just one count. The genes are TRBV24-1 and TRBJ1-3; the match to TRBD1 covers 8 bases. Germline-derived CDR1 and CDR2 are KGHDR and SFDVKD. V gave up 3 bases and J gave up 0 bases; unmatched junction bases: 9. The CDR3 sequence is 18 residues long. DNA of the CDR3: TGTGCCACCAGTGATCAGCGCCGGGACAGGAGCTCTGGAAACACCATATATTTT. It specifies CATSDQRRDRSSGNTIYF.

V gene TRBV28 combines with J gene TRBJ1-2; D is uncertain. Germline CDR1 is MDHEN and CDR2 is SYDVKM. There are 11 residues in the CDR3. V was trimmed by 7 bases and J by 7 bases, leaving 10 bases between them. CDR3: CASILDGGYTF. The CDR3 DNA sequence: TGTGCCAGCATCTTGGACGGTGGCTACACCTTC.

This clone is a singleton in its sample. J is TRBJ1-1 and V is TRBV7-6; unclear D gene. Trimming took off 3 bases at V and 3 bases at J, with 8 bases between the two ends. The CDR3 is 13 amino acids. CDR1 is SGHVS and CDR2 is FNYEAQ in the germline V gene. CDR3 bases: TGTGCCAGCAGCTTTGAAAGGGACACTGAAGCTTTCTTT. It is translated as CASSFERDTEAFF. Complete variable domain (other parts from reference TRBV7-6 and TRBJ1-1): GAGVSQSPRYKVTKRGQDVALRCDPISGHVSLYWYRQALGQGPEFLTYFNYEAQQDKSGLPNDRFSAERPEGSISTLTIQRTEQRDSAMYRCASSFERDTEAFFGQGTRLTVV.

The rearrangement uses TRBV5-4 and TRBJ2-5, with 8 bases lining up with TRBD2. Trimming took 4 bases from V and 5 from J; bases not matched to a gene: 16. Germline-derived CDR1 and CDR2 are SGHNT and YYREEE (reference sequence). The CDR3 runs to 17 residues. CDR3 DNA sequence: TGTGCCAGCAGCCACCGGGCGGTCAGCGGGAGTGCGGAGACCCAGTACTTC. Amino acid sequence: CASSHRAVSGSAETQYF.

The chain recombines TRBV6-5 with TRBJ1-5; possible D gene TRBD1, 6 bases. This CDR3 comprises 15 residues. The germline gives CDR1 MNHEY, CDR2 SVGAGI. V was trimmed by 6 bases and J by 4 bases, leaving 16 bases between them. The chain's CDR3 is CASSRRGAGNQPQHF. The CDR3 nucleotides are TGTGCCAGCAGCCGGAGGGGGGCTGGGAATCAGCCCCAGCATTTT.

The rearrangement joins TRBV19 to TRBJ1-5, with TRBD1 matching 8 bases. With 9 bases clipped from V and 5 bases from J, the junction kept 12 bases outside the gene matches. The CDR3 covers 15 residues. The V gene's germline CDR1 is LNHDA and CDR2 SQIVND (reference sequence). This CDR3 reads CASAGGAGLDQPQHF. The CDR3 nucleotides are TGTGCCAGCGCAGGGGGCGCGGGGTTAGATCAGCCCCAGCATTTT.

The chain employs TRBV9 and TRBJ1-6; 8 bases are a match to TRBD1. Trimming took 3 bases from V and 9 from J; bases not matched to a gene: 2. Germline V lookup: CDR1 SGDLS, CDR2 YYNGEE. The CDR3 is 13 amino acids. The CDR3 nucleotides are TGTGCCAGCAGCGGGACAGGGACTTCACCCCTCCACTTT. It yields the protein CASSGTGTSPLHF.

This clone was observed a single time. The rearrangement joins TRBV19 to TRBJ1-5; 9 positions match TRBD1. The V and J ends lost 3 bases and 0 bases, in that order; junction bases with no gene match: 18. The CDR3 runs to 21 residues. Per the germline V gene, CDR1 is LNHDA and CDR2 is SQIVND (reference sequence). CDR3 loop: CASSILSFGQGRTYSNQPQHF. Here the CDR3 DNA reads TGTGCCAGTAGTATCTTATCCTTTGGACAGGGGCGAACCTATAGCAATCAGCCCCAGCATTTT.

This chain joins TRBV6-1 and TRBJ2-7; 10 bases align to TRBD1. The CDR3 runs 16 residues. Germline trimming cut 4 bases from V and 4 bases from J; bases unmatched to any gene: 10. Germline V gives CDR1 MNHNS, CDR2 SASEGT. The CDR3 DNA is TGTGCCAGCAGTGTACTGATGGGACAGGGGTTATACGAGCAGTACTTC. Amino acid sequence: CASSVLMGQGLYEQYF.

The chain employs TRBV6-6 and TRBJ2-1; 8 positions match TRBD2. J lost 7 bases, V lost 7 bases, and 6 bases had no gene match. Per germline, CDR1 MNHNY and CDR2 SVGAGI (reference sequence). The CDR3 runs 13 residues. The chain's CDR3 is CASTPVAGNEQFF. The CDR3, as DNA: TGTGCCAGCACCCCTGTAGCGGGAAATGAGCAGTTCTTC.

This clone was detected only once. The chain couples TRBV21-1 to TRBJ2-3; the table's D call, TRBD1, was not checked against the DNA. TRBV21-1 is a pseudogene locus. CDR3 length: 17 amino acids. The DNA for the CDR3 is TGTGCCAGCAGCAAAGTAGGTCGCCAGGGGAAGTCAGATACGCAGTATTTT. It encodes CASSKVGRQGKSDTQYF.

The CDR3 reads CAWGGGGTNEKLFF. CDR3 in DNA: TGTGCCTGGGGAGGAGGCGGCACTAATGAAAAACTGTTTTTT. V gene TRBV30 combines with J gene TRBJ1-4; unclear D gene. Trimming removed 5 bases at V and 2 bases at J, with 12 bases between. The CDR3 contains 14 residues. Germline-derived CDR1 and CDR2 are GTSNPN and SVGIG (reference sequence).

V and J are TRBV9 and TRBJ1-4, with TRBD1 as a possible D gene (5 bases). Germline V lookup: CDR1 SGDLS, CDR2 YYNGEE. V was cut by 1 base and J by 3 bases, with 10 bases left in between. There are 15 residues in the CDR3. CDR3 coding DNA: TGTGCCAGCAGCGTATGGAAGGGACCTAATGAAAAACTGTTTTTT. Its translation is CASSVWKGPNEKLFF.

This chain connects TRBV5-1 to TRBJ2-5; D is unresolved. The length of the CDR3 is 13 residues. The ends were cut back, 4 bases at V and 0 bases at J, with 7 bases in the middle. The V gene's germline CDR1 is SGHRS and CDR2 YFSETQ. DNA of the CDR3: TGCGCCAGCAGCCCCCGGGACCAAGAGACCCAGTACTTC. Protein product: CASSPRDQETQYF.

This clone was found once. The gene calls are TRBV7-2 and TRBJ1-5; no clear D gene. Trimming removed 1 base from V and 2 bases from J, with 12 bases in between. Germline lookup yields CDR1 SGHTA and CDR2 FQGNSA. The CDR3 consists of 16 residues. CDR3 sequence reads: CASSLVPGNGNQPQHF. The CDR3 nucleotides read TGTGCCAGCAGCTTAGTACCGGGGAATGGCAATCAGCCCCAGCATTTT.

The chain combines TRBV29-1 with TRBJ2-5; 7 bases line up with TRBD2. The V gene's germline CDR1 is SQVTM and CDR2 ANQGSEA. The CDR3 contains 12 residues. Trimming removed 6 bases from V and 4 bases from J; junction bases left unmatched: 5. CDR3 sequence (DNA): TGCAGCGTCGCGGGACTATTAGAGACCCAGTACTTC. It is translated as CSVAGLLETQYF.